Sequencing of this TCR beta chain was carried out in a study of blood T cell repertoires in COVID-19. There are 15 residues in the CDR3. The V gene's germline CDR1 is LGHDT and CDR2 YNNKEL (reference sequence). V was cut by 0 bases and J by 6 bases, with 12 bases left in between. Data came from immunoSEQ multiplex PCR; TCRdb stores just in-frame clones and leaves some out. The profile shows about 170,000 clones, about 87% of them singletons. This TCR was sampled from a man in his 60s with acute or convalescent COVID-19. The V and J genes are TRBV3-1 (or the pseudogene TRBV3-2) and TRBJ1-5; D unclear. Sequenced input: peripheral blood. The CDR3 DNA reads TGTGCCAGCAGCCAAGATTCGGGGATCGGTCAGCCCCAGCATTTT. This translates into CASSQDSGIGQPQHF.